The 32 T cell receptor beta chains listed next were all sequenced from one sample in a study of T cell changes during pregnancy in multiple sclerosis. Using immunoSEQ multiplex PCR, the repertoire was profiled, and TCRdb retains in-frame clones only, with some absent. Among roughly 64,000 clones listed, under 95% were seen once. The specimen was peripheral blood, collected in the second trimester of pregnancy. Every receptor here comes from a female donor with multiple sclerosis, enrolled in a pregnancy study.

Written as DNA, the CDR3 is TGCGCCAGCAGCCTAAACAATCGCAACTATGGCTACACCTTC. The encoded protein is CASSLNNRNYGYTF. The gene calls are TRBV4-1 and TRBJ1-2, with unresolved D. In germline, CDR1 is MGHRA, CDR2 YSYEKL. Trimming stripped 4 bases from V and 2 bases from J, with 11 bases between. This CDR3 has 14 residues.

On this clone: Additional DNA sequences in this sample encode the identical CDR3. This CDR3 is CASSLQVSGNTIYF. The CDR3 region has the DNA TGTGCCAGCAGCCTGCAGGTCTCTGGAAACACCATATATTTT. This chain uses TRBV5-6 with TRBJ1-3; D uncertain. This CDR3 contains 14 residues. The ends were cut back, 4 bases at V and 0 bases at J, with 8 bases in the middle. Per the germline V gene, CDR1 is SGHDT and CDR2 is YYEEEE. Full variable domain (outside the CDR3, taken from reference TRBV5-6 and TRBJ1-3): DAGVTQSPTHLIKTRGQQVTLRCSPKSGHDTVSWYQQALGQGPQFIFQYYEEEERQRGNFPDRFSGHQFPNYSSELNVNALLLGDSALYLCASSLQVSGNTIYFGEGSWLTVV.

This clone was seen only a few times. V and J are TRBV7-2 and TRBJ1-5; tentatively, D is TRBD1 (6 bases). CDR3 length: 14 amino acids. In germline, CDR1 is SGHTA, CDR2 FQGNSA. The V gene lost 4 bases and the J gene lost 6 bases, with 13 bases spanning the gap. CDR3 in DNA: TGTGCCAGCAGCTCCGACGTAGGGGGTCAGCCCCAGCATTTT. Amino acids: CASSSDVGGQPQHF.

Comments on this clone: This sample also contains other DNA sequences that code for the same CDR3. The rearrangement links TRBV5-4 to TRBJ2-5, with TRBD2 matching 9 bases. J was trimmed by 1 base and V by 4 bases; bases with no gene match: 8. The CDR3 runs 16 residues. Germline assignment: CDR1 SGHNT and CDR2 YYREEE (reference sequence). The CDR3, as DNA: TGTGCCAGCAGCCTCGGCGGTAGCGGGGGCCAAGAGACCCAGTACTTC. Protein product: CASSLGGSGGQETQYF.

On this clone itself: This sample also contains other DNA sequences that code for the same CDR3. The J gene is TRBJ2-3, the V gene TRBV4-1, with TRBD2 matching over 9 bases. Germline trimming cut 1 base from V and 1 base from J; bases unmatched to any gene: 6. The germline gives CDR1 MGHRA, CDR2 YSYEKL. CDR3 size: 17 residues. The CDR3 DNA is TGCGCCAGCAGCCAAGGCGGCGCGGGGGGGGGCACAGATACGCAGTATTTT. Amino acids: CASSQGGAGGGTDTQYF.

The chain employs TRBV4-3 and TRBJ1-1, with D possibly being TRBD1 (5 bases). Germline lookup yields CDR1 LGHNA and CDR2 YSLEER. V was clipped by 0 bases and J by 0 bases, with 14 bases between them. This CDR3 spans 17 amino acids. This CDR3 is CASSQERDGHLNTEAFF. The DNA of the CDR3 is TGCGCCAGCAGCCAAGAGCGGGATGGACACCTGAACACTGAAGCTTTCTTT.

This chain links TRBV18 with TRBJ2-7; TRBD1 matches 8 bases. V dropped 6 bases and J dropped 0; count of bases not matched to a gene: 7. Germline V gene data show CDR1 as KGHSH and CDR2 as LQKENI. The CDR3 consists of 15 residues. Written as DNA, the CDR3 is TGTGCCAGCTCTCCCCGACAGGGGCGCTCCTACGAGCAGTACTTC. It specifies CASSPRQGRSYEQYF.

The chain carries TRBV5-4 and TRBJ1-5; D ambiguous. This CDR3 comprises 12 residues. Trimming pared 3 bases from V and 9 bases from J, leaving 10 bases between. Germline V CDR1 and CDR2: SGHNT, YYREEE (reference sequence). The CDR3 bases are TGTGCCAGCAGCTACCCCGGGAGGCCCCAGCATTTT. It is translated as CASSYPGRPQHF.

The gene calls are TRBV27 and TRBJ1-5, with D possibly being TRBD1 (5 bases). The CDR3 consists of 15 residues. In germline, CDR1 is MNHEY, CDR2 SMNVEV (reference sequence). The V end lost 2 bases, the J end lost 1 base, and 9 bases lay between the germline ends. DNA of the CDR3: TGTGCCAGCAGTTTACAGGGCTGGAGCAATCAGCCCCAGCATTTT. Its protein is CASSLQGWSNQPQHF.

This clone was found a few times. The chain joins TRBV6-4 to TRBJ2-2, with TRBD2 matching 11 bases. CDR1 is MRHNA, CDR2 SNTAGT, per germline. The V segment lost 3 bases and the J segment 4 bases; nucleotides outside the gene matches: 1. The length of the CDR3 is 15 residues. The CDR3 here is CASSELAGATGELFF. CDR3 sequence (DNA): TGTGCCAGCAGTGAACTAGCGGGGGCCACCGGGGAGCTGTTTTTT.

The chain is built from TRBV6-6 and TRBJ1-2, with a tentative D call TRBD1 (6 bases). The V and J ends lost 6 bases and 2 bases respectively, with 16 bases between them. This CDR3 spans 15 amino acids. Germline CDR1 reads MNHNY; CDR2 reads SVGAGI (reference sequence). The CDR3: CASSMGSGANYGYTF. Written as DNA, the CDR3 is TGTGCCAGCAGCATGGGCTCAGGGGCAAACTATGGCTACACCTTC.

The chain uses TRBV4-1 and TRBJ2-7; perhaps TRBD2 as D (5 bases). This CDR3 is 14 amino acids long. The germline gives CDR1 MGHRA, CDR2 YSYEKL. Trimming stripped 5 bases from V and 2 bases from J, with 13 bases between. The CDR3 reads CASSSYGLTYEQYF. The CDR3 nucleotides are TGCGCCAGCAGCTCCTATGGACTTACCTACGAGCAGTACTTC.

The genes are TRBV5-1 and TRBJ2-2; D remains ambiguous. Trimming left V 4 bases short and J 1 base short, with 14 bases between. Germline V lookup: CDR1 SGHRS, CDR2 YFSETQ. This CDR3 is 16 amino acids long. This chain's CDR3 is CASSITSTGNTGELFF. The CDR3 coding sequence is TGCGCCAGCAGCATTACGTCGACGGGGAACACCGGGGAGCTGTTTTTT.

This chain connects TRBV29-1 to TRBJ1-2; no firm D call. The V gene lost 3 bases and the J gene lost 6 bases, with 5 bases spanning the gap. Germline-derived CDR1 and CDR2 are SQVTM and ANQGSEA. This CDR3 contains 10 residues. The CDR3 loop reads CSVERDGYTF. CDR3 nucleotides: TGCAGCGTTGAGAGAGATGGCTACACCTTC.

The CDR3 loop is CASSAGPDLTQYF. CDR3 nucleotide sequence: TGTGCCAGCAGCGCGGGACCCGACCTGACCCAGTACTTC. The chain recombines TRBV7-3 with TRBJ2-5; a possible D gene is TRBD2 (6 bases). CDR1 is SGHTA, CDR2 FQGTGA, per germline. CDR3 length: 13 amino acids. V shed 5 bases and J shed 7 bases, with 14 bases lying between them.

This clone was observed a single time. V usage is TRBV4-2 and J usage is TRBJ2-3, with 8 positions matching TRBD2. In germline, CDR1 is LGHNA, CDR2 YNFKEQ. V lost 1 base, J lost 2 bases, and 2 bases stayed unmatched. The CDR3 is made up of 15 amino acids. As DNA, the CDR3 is TGTGCCAGCAGCCAAGGTAGCGGGGACACAGATACGCAGTATTTT. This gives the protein CASSQGSGDTDTQYF.

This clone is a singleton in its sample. The CDR3 loop is CASSRNLVSSYEQYF. Written as DNA, the CDR3 is TGTGCCAGTAGTCGCAATCTCGTTAGCTCCTACGAGCAGTACTTC. This sequence joins TRBV19 and TRBJ2-7; no definite D call. Trimming took 5 bases from V and 0 from J, leaving 14 bases between them. CDR1 is LNHDA, CDR2 SQIVND, per germline (reference sequence). The length of the CDR3 is 15 residues.

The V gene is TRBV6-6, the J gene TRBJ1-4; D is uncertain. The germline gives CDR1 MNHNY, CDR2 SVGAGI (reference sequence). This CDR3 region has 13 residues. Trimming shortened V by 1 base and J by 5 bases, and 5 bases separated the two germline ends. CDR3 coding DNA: TGTGCCAGCAGTTACTACATCAATGAAAAACTGTTTTTT. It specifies CASSYYINEKLFF.

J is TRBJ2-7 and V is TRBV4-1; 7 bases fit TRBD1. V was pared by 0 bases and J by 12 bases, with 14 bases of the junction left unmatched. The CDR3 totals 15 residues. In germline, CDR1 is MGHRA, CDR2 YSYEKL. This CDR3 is CASSQDEGALSFRYF. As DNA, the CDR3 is TGCGCCAGCAGCCAAGATGAGGGGGCGCTTAGTTTTCGGTACTTC.

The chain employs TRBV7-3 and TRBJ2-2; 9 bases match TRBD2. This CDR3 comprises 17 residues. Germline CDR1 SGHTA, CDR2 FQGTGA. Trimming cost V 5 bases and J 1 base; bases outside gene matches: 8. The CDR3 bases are TGTGCCAGCAGCCGACTAAGCGGGGGGCGGAACACCGGGGAGCTGTTTTTT. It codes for CASSRLSGGRNTGELFF.

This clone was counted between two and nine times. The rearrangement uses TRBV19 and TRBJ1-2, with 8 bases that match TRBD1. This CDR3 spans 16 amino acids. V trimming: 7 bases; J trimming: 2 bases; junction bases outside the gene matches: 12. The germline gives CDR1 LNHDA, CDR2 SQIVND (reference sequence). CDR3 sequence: CASTKSTGGWNYGYTF. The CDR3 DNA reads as TGTGCCAGTACCAAATCTACAGGGGGATGGAACTATGGCTACACCTTC.

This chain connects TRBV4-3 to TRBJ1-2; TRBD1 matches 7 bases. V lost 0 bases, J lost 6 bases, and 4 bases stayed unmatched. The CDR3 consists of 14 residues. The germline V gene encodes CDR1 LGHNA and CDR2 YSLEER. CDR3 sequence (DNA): TGCGCCAGCAGCCAAGACGGAGGGGGCCATGGCTACACCTTC. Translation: CASSQDGGGHGYTF.

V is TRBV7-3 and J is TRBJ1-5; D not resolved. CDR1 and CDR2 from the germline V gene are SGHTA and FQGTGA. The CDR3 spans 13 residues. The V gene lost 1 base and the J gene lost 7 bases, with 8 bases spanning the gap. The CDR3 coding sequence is TGTGCCAGCAGCTTAAATCGAGGGCAGCCCCAGCATTTT. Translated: CASSLNRGQPQHF.

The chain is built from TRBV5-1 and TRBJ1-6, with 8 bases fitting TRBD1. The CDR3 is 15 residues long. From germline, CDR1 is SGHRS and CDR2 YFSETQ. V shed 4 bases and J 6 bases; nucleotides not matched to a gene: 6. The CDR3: CASSPSTGGNSPLHF. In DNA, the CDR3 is TGCGCCAGCAGCCCTTCAACAGGGGGTAATTCACCCCTCCACTTT.

In DNA, the CDR3 is TGTGCCACCAGCAGAGACCCCAGACAGGCCGCTAATCAGCCCCAGCATTTT. It specifies CATSRDPRQAANQPQHF. This chain uses TRBV15 with TRBJ1-5; D perhaps matches TRBD1 (6 bases). The CDR3 has 17 residues. The ends were cut back, 0 bases at V and 4 bases at J, with 16 bases in the middle. Per germline, CDR1 LNHNV and CDR2 YYDKDF (reference sequence).

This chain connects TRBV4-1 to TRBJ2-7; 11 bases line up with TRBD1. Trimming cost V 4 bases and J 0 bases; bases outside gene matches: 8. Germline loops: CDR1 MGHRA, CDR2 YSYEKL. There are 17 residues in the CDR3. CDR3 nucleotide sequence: TGCGCCAGCAGCCGGGACAGGGGGGCTTTAAGCTCCTACGAGCAGTACTTC. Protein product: CASSRDRGALSSYEQYF.

CDR3 in amino acids: CASSPLQGATEAFF. CDR3 nucleotides: TGTGCCAGCTCACCGCTACAGGGGGCGACTGAAGCTTTCTTT. V and J are TRBV18 and TRBJ1-1; 9 nucleotides match TRBD1. The CDR3 is made up of 14 amino acids. From germline, CDR1 is KGHSH and CDR2 LQKENI. The V segment lost 3 bases and the J segment 5 bases; nucleotides outside the gene matches: 4.

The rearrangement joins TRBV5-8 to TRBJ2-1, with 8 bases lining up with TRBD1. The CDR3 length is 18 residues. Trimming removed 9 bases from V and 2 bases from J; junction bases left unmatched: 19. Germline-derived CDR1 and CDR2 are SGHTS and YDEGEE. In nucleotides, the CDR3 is TGTGCCACCCCAGGGCCCAGAATCCAGGGGGCCCCCTACAATGAGCAGTTCTTC. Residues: CATPGPRIQGAPYNEQFF.

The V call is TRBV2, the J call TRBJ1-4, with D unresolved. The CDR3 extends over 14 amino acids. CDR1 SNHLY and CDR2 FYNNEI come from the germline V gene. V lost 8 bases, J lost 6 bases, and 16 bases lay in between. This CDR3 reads CASDVLGRHEKLFF. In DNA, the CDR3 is TGTGCCAGCGACGTTCTAGGGAGGCATGAAAAACTGTTTTTT.

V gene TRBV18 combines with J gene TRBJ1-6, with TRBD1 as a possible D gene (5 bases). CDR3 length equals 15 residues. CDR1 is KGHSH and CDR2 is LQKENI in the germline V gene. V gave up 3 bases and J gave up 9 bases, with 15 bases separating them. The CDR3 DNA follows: TGTGCCAGCTCACCCGACAGATTCATGGCTTCACCCCTCCACTTT. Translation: CASSPDRFMASPLHF.

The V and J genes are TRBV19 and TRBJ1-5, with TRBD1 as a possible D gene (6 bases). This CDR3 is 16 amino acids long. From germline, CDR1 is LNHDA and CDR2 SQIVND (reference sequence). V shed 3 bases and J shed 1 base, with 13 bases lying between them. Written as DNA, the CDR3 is TGTGCCAGTAGTATGCGGACAGCCCGAAGCAATCAGCCCCAGCATTTT. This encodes CASSMRTARSNQPQHF.

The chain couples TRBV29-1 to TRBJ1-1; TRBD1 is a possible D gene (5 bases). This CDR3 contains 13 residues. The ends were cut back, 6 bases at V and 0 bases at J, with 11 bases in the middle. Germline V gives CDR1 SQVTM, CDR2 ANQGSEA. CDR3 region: CSVVRDLNTEAFF. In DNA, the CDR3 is TGCAGCGTGGTCAGGGACTTGAACACTGAAGCTTTCTTT.